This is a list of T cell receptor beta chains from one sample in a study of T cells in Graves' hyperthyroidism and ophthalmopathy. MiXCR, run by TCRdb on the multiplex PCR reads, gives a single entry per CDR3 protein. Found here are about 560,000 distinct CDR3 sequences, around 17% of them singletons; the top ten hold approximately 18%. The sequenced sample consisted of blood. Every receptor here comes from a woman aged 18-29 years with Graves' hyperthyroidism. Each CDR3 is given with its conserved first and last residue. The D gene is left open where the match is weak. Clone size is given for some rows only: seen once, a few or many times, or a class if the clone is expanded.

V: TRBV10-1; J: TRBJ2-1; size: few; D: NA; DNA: TGCGCCAGCAGTGAGAAGACGGACTATCGTGAGCAGTTCTTC; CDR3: CASSEKTDYREQFF
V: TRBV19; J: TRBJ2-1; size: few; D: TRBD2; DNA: TGTGCCAGTAGCAGGACTAGCGGGACCAGTAATGAGCAGTTCTTC; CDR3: CASSRTSGTSNEQFF
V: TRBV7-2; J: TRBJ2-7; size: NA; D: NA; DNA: TGTGCCAGCAGCCAGGCGGGGCCCCCCTACGAGCAGTACTTC; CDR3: CASSQAGPPYEQYF
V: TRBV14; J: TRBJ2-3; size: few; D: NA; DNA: TGTGCCAGCAGCCATGTCCCGGGGATCGGAGATACGCAGTATTTT; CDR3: CASSHVPGIGDTQYF
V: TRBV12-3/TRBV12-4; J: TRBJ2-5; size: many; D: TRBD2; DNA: TGTGCCAGCAGTCAGCCGGGACTAGCAGAGACCCAGTACTTC; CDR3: CASSQPGLAETQYF
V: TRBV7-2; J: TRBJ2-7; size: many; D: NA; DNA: TGTGCCAGCAGCTCGGGTCTAATACAGCAGTACTTC; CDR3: CASSSGLIQQYF
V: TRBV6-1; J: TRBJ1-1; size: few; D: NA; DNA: TGTGCCAGCAGGGACGTGGGGCGGCTGAACACTGAAGCTTTCTTT; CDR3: CASRDVGRLNTEAFF
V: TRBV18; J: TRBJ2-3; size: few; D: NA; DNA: TGTGCCAGCTCTCCCGAGACAAGGTCGCAGTATTTT; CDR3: CASSPETRSQYF
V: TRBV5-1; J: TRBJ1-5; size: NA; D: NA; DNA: TGCGCCAGCAGCGAAGGGGTCACTGGCAATCAGCCCCAGCATTTT; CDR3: CASSEGVTGNQPQHF
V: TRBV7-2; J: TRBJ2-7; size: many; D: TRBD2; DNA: TGTGCCAGCAGCTTAGGGACTAGCGCCGCCTACGAGCAGTACTTC; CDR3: CASSLGTSAAYEQYF